This is a list of T cell receptor beta chains from one sample in a study of blood T cell repertoires in COVID-19. The assay was immunoSEQ multiplex PCR, and TCRdb's table has in-frame clones only and misses some. This sample has fewer than 300,000 clones, with around 90% found just once. Sequences were obtained from PBMCs or T cells enriched from blood (not recorded which). These receptors were obtained from a woman aged 40 to 55 with acute COVID-19. CDR3s include the opening cysteine and the closing phenylalanine or tryptophan. A D gene is named only where the DNA matches it firmly. Not every row has a clone size; where given, it reads once, few, many or a size class.

TRBV4-2	TRBJ2-3	.	TRBD2	TGTGCCAGCAGCCAAGACGGACTAGATTTAACAGATACGCAGTATTTT	CASSQDGLDLTDTQYF
TRBV28	TRBJ1-2	.	TRBD1	TGTGCCAGCAGTCCCGGGACAGGGGTAGTAACGATCTATGGCTACACCTTC	CASSPGTGVVTIYGYTF
TRBV19	TRBJ2-7	.	TRBD2	TGTGCCAGTAGTAAATCCTCGAGTAGCGGGAGCTCCTACGAGCAGTACTTC	CASSKSSSSGSSYEQYF
TRBV11-1	TRBJ2-7	.	.	TGTGCCAGCAGCTGGATCGGCGGCGAGCTCTCCTACGAGCAGTACTTC	CASSWIGGELSYEQYF
TRBV7-8	TRBJ1-1	.	.	TGTGCCAGCAGCCAGGGACTCTTGAACACTGAAGCTTTCTTT	CASSQGLLNTEAFF
TRBV2	TRBJ2-4	.	.	TGTGCCAGCAGTGCTCAGGGAAGAGCCAAAAACATTCAGTACTTC	CASSAQGRAKNIQYF
TRBV2	TRBJ2-5	.	.	TGTGCCAGCCCCCGCTTGGAGAGACAAGAGACCCAGTACTTC	CASPRLERQETQYF
TRBV4-3	TRBJ1-5	.	.	TGCGCCAGCAGCCCGACACTTAGCAATCAGCCCCAGCATTTT	CASSPTLSNQPQHF
TRBV27	TRBJ1-4	.	.	TGTGCCAGCAAGCGGCTAACTAATGAAAAACTGTTTTTT	CASKRLTNEKLFF
TRBV5-1	TRBJ1-1	.	.	TGCGCCAGCAGCTTGGCCGGGGATCGCACTGAAGCTTTCTTT	CASSLAGDRTEAFF
TRBV5-4	TRBJ1-1	.	.	TGTGCCAGCAGCTTGAGGGGGTCGGAAGCTTTCTTT	CASSLRGSEAFF
TRBV19	TRBJ1-3	once	.	TGTGCCAGTAAAAGACAGATCTACTCTGGAAACACCATATATTTT	CASKRQIYSGNTIYF
TRBV30	TRBJ2-7	.	.	TGTGCCGGACGGGACTTTTCAACCTACGAGCAGTACTTC	CAGRDFSTYEQYF
TRBV5-1	TRBJ2-7	.	.	TGCGCCAGCAGCTTGGACGGGTGGTACGAGCAGTACTTC	CASSLDGWYEQYF
TRBV11-2	TRBJ1-1	.	TRBD1	TGTGCCAGCAGCACGGACAGGGCTTTCAACACTGAAGCTTTCTTT	CASSTDRAFNTEAFF
TRBV7-9	TRBJ2-1	.	TRBD2	TGTGCCAGCAGCACGACTAGCGGGGCCAACAATGAGCAGTTCTTC	CASSTTSGANNEQFF
TRBV4-1	TRBJ2-7	.	TRBD2	TGCGCCAGCAGCCAAGAGAGGGTAGGACTAGCGGGGGGCGGGAGTGTCTACGAGCAGTACTTC	CASSQERVGLAGGGSVYEQYF
TRBV7-3	TRBJ2-7	.	TRBD1	TGTGCCAGCAGCTCACGACAGGGGGTGTACGAGCAGTACTTC	CASSSRQGVYEQYF
TRBV11-2	TRBJ2-2	.	TRBD1	TGTGCCAGCAGCTTAAATTTCAGGGGGCGCGAAGCCGGGGAGCTGTTTTTT	CASSLNFRGREAGELFF
TRBV18	TRBJ2-7	.	TRBD2	TGTGCCAGCTCAGCAGGGACTAGCGGAATGTACGAGCAGTACTTC	CASSAGTSGMYEQYF
TRBV18	TRBJ1-1	.	TRBD1	TGTGCCAGCTCACGGACAGGGGGCTGGAACACTGAAGCTTTCTTT	CASSRTGGWNTEAFF
TRBV7-2	TRBJ1-1	.	TRBD1	TGTGCCAGCAGCTTAGGAGGGACAGGGCTTAACACTGAAGCTTTCTTT	CASSLGGTGLNTEAFF
TRBV7-6	TRBJ2-7	.	.	TGTGCCAGCAGCCCTAGTAACTTTCAAACCTACGAGCAGTACTTC	CASSPSNFQTYEQYF
TRBV4-3	TRBJ2-3	.	.	TGCGCCAGCAGCCAAGTAGTCGGGAGCGGTTCGGATACGCAGTATTTT	CASSQVVGSGSDTQYF
TRBV7-2	TRBJ1-5	.	.	TGTGCCAGCAGCTTAGAAGCGCAAGCCGATAGCAATCAGCCCCAGCATTTT	CASSLEAQADSNQPQHF
TRBV28	TRBJ1-5	.	.	TGTGCCAGCGGCCCCCTTGCTCAGCCCCAGCATTTT	CASGPLAQPQHF
TRBV15	TRBJ2-3	.	.	TGTGCCACCAGCAGAGATCTAGGAGGGGTAAGCGATACGCAGTATTTT	CATSRDLGGVSDTQYF
TRBV25-1	TRBJ2-5	.	TRBD2	TGTGCCAGCAGTGTAGCGGGGGGCTCGAAGACCCAGTACTTC	CASSVAGGSKTQYF
TRBV11-2	TRBJ2-7	.	.	TGTGCCAGCGGCCTGGCATACGAGCAGTACTTC	CASGLAYEQYF
TRBV28	TRBJ1-4	.	TRBD1	TGTGCCAGCAGTTTTAACAGGGGTGGGGTTAATGAAAAACTGTTTTTT	CASSFNRGGVNEKLFF
TRBV9	TRBJ1-2	.	.	TGTGCCAGCAGTGCAGGGGCTGGATATGGCTACACCTTC	CASSAGAGYGYTF
TRBV9	TRBJ2-1	.	.	TGTGCCAGCAGCGTAGATGGGGTGGCGGGGAATGAGCAGTTCTTC	CASSVDGVAGNEQFF
TRBV3-1/TRBV3-2	TRBJ2-3	.	.	TGTGCCAGCAGCCAAGATCCGAGGACGCAGTATTTT	CASSQDPRTQYF
TRBV19	TRBJ1-4	.	.	TGTGCCAGTAGAGACAGTGCAACTAATGAAAAACTGTTTTTT	CASRDSATNEKLFF
TRBV7-2	TRBJ1-5	.	TRBD1	TGTGCCAGCAGCTTGCGGGACAGGTCCATGTGGCCCCAGCATTTT	CASSLRDRSMWPQHF
TRBV7-2	TRBJ2-1	.	.	TGTGCCAGCAGCGGCTGGTTTGGGAGCTCCTACAATGAGCAGTTCTTC	CASSGWFGSSYNEQFF
TRBV11-2	TRBJ2-1	few	.	TGTGCCTCCGGGACTCAAACCTACAATGAGCAGTTCTTC	CASGTQTYNEQFF
TRBV19	TRBJ1-1	.	TRBD1	TGTGCCAGTAGTACCGCCGGGACAGGGTTTTTTGCGACTGAAGCTTTCTTT	CASSTAGTGFFATEAFF
TRBV11-3	TRBJ2-7	few	.	TGTGCCAGCAGCTTAGATCAGGGGCGGGAGCAGTACTTC	CASSLDQGREQYF
TRBV30	TRBJ2-1	.	TRBD2	TGTGCCTGGAGTGTCCTAATAGCGGGGGGGGTTCGGAATGAGCAGTTCTTC	CAWSVLIAGGVRNEQFF
TRBV29-1	TRBJ2-3	.	.	TGCAGCGTTGAAGGTAGACTAGATACGCAGTATTTT	CSVEGRLDTQYF
TRBV19	TRBJ1-5	.	.	TGTGCCAGATCGACATTGGATCAGCCCCAGCATTTT	CARSTLDQPQHF
TRBV27	TRBJ2-7	.	TRBD1	TGTGCCAGCAGGCGGACAGGGCCCAACGAGCAGTACTTC	CASRRTGPNEQYF
TRBV19	TRBJ1-5	.	.	TGTGCCAGTAGTATGACTGGGCAGGGGAGCAATCAGCCCCAGCATTTT	CASSMTGQGSNQPQHF
TRBV30	TRBJ1-4	.	.	TGTGCCTGGAGTGTTGGAGGGGGAGGGAAACGGGAAAAACTGTTTTTT	CAWSVGGGGKREKLFF
TRBV19	TRBJ1-2	.	TRBD1	TGTGCCAGTAGTGTTACAGGGGATGGCTACACCTTC	CASSVTGDGYTF
TRBV5-1	TRBJ1-5	.	.	TGCGCCAGCAGCTTCGGGACACCCAATCAGCCCCAGCATTTT	CASSFGTPNQPQHF
TRBV4-3	TRBJ2-1	.	TRBD2	TGCGCCAGCAGCCCGCTCAGGACTAGCTATGAGCAGTTCTTC	CASSPLRTSYEQFF
TRBV6-6	TRBJ2-7	.	.	TGTGCCAGCAGTTACCCTGAGCAGGTTCAGTACTTC	CASSYPEQVQYF
TRBV5-6	TRBJ2-2	.	TRBD1	TGTGCCAGCAGAATGGCAGGGGGAGCCGGGGAGCTGTTTTTT	CASRMAGGAGELFF
TRBV6-5	TRBJ2-5	.	TRBD1	TGTGCCAGCAGTTATGGGACAGGGAACCAAGAGACCCAGTACTTC	CASSYGTGNQETQYF
TRBV7-2	TRBJ2-2	.	TRBD2	TGTGCCAGCAGCTTAGAGGGATGGGGACTAGCGAACACCGGGGAGCTGTTTTTT	CASSLEGWGLANTGELFF